Listed here are 5 T cell receptor beta chains from one sample, sequenced in a study of cytomegalovirus exposure and HLA in healthy donors. Primers for the PCR totalled 60 Vbeta and 13 Jbeta. The repertoire was sequenced with immunoSEQ multiplex PCR; TCRdb's copy has only in-frame clones and lacks some. The top ten hold more than 5.5% of the sample, which has about 180,000 clones, around 80% seen once. Material: PBMCs. These receptors all stem from a man aged 40-50 years in good health and CMV-seronegative.

The J gene is TRBJ1-1, the V gene TRBV7-9; 8 nucleotides agree with TRBD1. The junction had 10 bases not matched to a gene; V was cut back by 3 bases and J by 1 base. Germline V CDR1 and CDR2: SEHNR, FQNEAQ (reference sequence). The CDR3 consists of 17 residues. CDR3 DNA: TGTGCCAGCAGCTTCGGACAGGGTCAGGAAGCGAACACTGAAGCTTTCTTT. Residues: CASSFGQGQEANTEAFF.

This rearrangement joins TRBV12-5 to TRBJ2-7, with a weak D call TRBD1 (5 bases). There are 13 residues in the CDR3. Trimming removed 4 bases at V and 2 bases at J, with 9 bases between. CDR1 LGHNT and CDR2 FRNRAP come from the germline V gene. The chain's CDR3 is CASGSTEAYEQYF. The CDR3 nucleotides read TGTGCTAGTGGTTCGACAGAAGCCTACGAGCAGTACTTC.

The V gene is TRBV11-3, the J gene TRBJ2-3, with D maybe TRBD1 (6 bases). Trimming took off 5 bases at V and 8 bases at J, with 8 bases between the two ends. Germline V lookup: CDR1 SGHNT, CDR2 YENEEA. The CDR3 runs 11 residues. This CDR3 reads CASSRGGTQYF. CDR3 sequence (DNA): TGTGCCAGCAGCCGAGGGGGTACGCAGTATTTT.

This clone was seen a handful of times. The CDR3 DNA reads TGTGCCAGCAGCCTACGGACAGGGTCAGACACCGGGGAGCTGTTTTTT. It is translated as CASSLRTGSDTGELFF. V gene TRBV7-2 combines with J gene TRBJ2-2; TRBD1 aligns across 8 bases. The germline gives CDR1 SGHTA, CDR2 FQGNSA. The length of the CDR3 is 16 residues. The J segment lost 3 bases and the V segment lost 5 bases, leaving 8 bases of the junction unmatched.

This rearrangement joins TRBV11-2 to TRBJ2-7, with D uncertain. Germline V lookup: CDR1 SGHAT, CDR2 FQNNGV. There are 11 residues in the CDR3. The ends were cut back, 1 base at V and 7 bases at J, with 5 bases in the middle. The DNA of the CDR3 is TGTGCCAGCAGCTTAGTCGGTGAGCAGTACTTC. Translating gives CASSLVGEQYF.